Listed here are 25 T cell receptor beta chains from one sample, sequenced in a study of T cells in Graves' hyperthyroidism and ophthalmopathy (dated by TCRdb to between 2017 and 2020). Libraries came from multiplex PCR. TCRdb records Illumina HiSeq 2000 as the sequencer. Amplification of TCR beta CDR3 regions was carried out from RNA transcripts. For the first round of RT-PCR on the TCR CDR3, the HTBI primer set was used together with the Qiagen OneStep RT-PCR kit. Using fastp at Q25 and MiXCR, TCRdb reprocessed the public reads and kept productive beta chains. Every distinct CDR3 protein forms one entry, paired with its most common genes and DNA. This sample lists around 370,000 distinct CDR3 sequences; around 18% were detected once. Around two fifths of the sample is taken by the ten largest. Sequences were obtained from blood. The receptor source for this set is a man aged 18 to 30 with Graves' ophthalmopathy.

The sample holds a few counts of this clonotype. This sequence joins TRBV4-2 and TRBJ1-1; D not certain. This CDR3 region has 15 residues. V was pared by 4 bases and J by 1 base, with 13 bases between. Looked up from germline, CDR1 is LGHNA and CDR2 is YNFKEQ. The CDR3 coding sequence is TGTGCCAGCAGCCCTGGCGGGGAGCCGAACACTGAAGCTTTCTTT. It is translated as CASSPGGEPNTEAFF.

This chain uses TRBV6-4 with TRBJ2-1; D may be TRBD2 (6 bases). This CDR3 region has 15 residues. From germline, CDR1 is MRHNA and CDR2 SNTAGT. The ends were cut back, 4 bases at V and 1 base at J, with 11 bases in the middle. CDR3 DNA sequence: TGTGCCAGCAGTGCGGGGGATAGATCCTACAATGAGCAGTTCTTC. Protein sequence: CASSAGDRSYNEQFF.

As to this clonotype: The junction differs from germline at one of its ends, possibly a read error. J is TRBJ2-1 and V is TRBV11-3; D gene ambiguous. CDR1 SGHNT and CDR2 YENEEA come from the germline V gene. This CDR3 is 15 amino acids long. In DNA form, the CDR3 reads TGTGCCAGCGGCTTAGCAGGCACTACATACAATGAGCAGTTCTTC. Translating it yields CASGLAGTTYNEQFF.

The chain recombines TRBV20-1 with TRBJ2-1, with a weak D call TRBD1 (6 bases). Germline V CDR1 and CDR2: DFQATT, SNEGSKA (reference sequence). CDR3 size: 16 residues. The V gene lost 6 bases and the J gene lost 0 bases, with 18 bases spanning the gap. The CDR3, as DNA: TGCAGTGCCGACCCGGGACACAGCAGCTCCTACAATGAGCAGTTCTTC. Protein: CSADPGHSSSYNEQFF.

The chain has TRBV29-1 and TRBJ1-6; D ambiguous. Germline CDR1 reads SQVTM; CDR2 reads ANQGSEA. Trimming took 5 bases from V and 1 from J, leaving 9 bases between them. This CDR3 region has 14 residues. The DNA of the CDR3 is TGCAGCGTTAAATTGGGATCCTATAATTCACCCCTCCACTTT. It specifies CSVKLGSYNSPLHF.

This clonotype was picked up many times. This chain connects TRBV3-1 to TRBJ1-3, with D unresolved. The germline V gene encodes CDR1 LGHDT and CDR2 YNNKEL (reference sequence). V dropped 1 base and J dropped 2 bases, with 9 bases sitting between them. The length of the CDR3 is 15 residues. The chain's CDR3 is CASSQGVGTGNTIYF. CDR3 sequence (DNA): TGTGCCAGCAGCCAAGGGGTAGGAACTGGAAACACCATATATTTT.

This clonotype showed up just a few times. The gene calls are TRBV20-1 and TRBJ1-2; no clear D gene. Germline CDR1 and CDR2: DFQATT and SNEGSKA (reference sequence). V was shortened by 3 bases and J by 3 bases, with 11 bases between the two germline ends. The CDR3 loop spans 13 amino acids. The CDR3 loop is CSASAGFDYGYTF. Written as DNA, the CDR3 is TGCAGTGCTAGCGCCGGGTTTGACTATGGCTACACCTTC.

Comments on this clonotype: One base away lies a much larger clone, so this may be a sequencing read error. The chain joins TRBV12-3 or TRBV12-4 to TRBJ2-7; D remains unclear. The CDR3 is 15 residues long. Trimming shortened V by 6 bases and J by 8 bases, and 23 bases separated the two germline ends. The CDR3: CASSIDTIQPYKQYF. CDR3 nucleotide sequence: TGTGCCAGCAGCATCGACACAATCCAGCCGTACAAGCAGTACTTC.

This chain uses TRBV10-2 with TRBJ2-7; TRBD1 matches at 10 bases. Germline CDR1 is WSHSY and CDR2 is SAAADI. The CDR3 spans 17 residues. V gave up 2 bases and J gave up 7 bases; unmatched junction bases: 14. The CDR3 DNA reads TGCGCCAGCAGTGAGCCTGACAGGGGGCTGGCCCCCCCGGAGCAGTACTTC. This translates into CASSEPDRGLAPPEQYF.

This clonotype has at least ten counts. The CDR3 sequence: CASSQGSGGFETQYF. As DNA, the CDR3 is TGTGCCAGCAGCCAAGGAAGCGGGGGGTTCGAGACCCAGTACTTC. The chain joins TRBV3-1 to TRBJ2-5; 9 nucleotides align to TRBD2. V was pared by 1 base and J by 5 bases, with 5 bases of the junction left unmatched. This CDR3 comprises 15 residues. Germline loops: CDR1 LGHDT, CDR2 YNNKEL (reference sequence).

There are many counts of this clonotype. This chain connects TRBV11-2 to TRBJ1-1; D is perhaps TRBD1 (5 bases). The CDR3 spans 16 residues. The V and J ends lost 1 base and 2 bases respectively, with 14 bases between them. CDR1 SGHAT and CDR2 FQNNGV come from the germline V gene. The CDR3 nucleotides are TGTGCCAGCAGCTTAGGGAGAATGGGGCCTAACACTGAAGCTTTCTTT. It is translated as CASSLGRMGPNTEAFF.

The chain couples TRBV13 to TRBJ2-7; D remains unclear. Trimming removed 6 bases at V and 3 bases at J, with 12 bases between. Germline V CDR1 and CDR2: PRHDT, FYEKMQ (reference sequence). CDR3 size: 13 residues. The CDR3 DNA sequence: TGTGCCAGCAGTCCTAATGTTTACTACGAGCAGTACTTC. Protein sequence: CASSPNVYYEQYF. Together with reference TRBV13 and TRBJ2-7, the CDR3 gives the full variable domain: AAGVIQSPRHLIKEKRETATLKCYPIPRHDTVYWYQQGPGQDPQFLISFYEKMQSDKGSIPDRFSAQQFSDYHSELNMSSLELGDSALYFCASSPNVYYEQYFGPGTRLTVT.

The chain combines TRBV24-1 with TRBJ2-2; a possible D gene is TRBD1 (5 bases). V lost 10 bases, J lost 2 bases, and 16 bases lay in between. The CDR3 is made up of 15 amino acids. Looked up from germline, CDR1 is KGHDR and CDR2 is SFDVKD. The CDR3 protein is CATADSVLNTGELFF. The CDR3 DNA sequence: TGTGCCACGGCCGACAGTGTACTAAACACCGGGGAGCTGTTTTTT.

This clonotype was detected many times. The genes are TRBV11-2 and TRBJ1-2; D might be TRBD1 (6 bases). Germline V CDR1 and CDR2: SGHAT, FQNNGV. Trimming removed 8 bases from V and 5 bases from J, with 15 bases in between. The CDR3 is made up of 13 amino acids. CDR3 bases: TGTGCCAGCGGGGGCGAGGGGGTGTATGGCTACACCTTC. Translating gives CASGGEGVYGYTF.

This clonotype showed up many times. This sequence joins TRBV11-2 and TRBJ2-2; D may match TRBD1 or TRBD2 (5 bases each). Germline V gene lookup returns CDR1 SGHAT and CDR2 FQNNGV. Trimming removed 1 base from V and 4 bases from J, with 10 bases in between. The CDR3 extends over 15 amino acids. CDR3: CASSLAKGTTGELFF. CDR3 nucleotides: TGTGCCAGCAGCTTAGCAAAGGGGACCACCGGGGAGCTGTTTTTT.

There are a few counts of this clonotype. CDR3 coding DNA: TGTGCCAGCAGTGAAGCGCTTCGGGGACAGGGGCCCCCTGGGCAGCCCCAGCATTTT. This sequence encodes CASSEALRGQGPPGQPQHF. J is TRBJ1-5 and V is TRBV2; the match to TRBD1 covers 10 bases. Germline V gene data show CDR1 as SNHLY and CDR2 as FYNNEI. V dropped 0 bases and J dropped 7; count of bases not matched to a gene: 15. The CDR3 sequence is 19 residues long.

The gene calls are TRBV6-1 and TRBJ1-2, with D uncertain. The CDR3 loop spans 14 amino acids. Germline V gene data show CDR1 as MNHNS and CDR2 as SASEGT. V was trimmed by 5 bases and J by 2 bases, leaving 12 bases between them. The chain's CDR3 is CASSPSERNYGYTF. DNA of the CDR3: TGTGCCAGCAGTCCGTCGGAGAGGAACTATGGCTACACCTTC.

CDR3 nucleotide sequence: TGTGCCAGCAGCGCCCACCGGGACAGGGCCCCTCCGAACACTGAAGCTTTCTTT. Translated, it gives CASSAHRDRAPPNTEAFF. The chain links TRBV2 to TRBJ1-1; 9 nucleotides agree with TRBD1. From germline, CDR1 is SNHLY and CDR2 FYNNEI. V gave up 6 bases and J gave up 1 base; unmatched junction bases: 15. The CDR3 is made up of 18 amino acids.

The CDR3 coding sequence is TGTGCCACCAGCAGGGGTGACACTGAAGCTTTCTTT. It specifies CATSRGDTEAFF. The chain links TRBV24-1 to TRBJ1-1, with a tentative D call TRBD1 (6 bases). This CDR3 is 12 amino acids long. Germline V gene sequence: CDR1 KGHDR, CDR2 SFDVKD. The ends were cut back, 7 bases at V and 3 bases at J, with 8 bases in the middle.

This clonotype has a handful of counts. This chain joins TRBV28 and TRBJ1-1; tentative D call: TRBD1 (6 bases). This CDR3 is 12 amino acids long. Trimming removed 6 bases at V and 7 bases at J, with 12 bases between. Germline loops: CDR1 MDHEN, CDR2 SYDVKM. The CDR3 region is CASSWEGVEAFF. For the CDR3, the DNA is TGTGCCAGCAGCTGGGAGGGGGTTGAAGCTTTCTTT.

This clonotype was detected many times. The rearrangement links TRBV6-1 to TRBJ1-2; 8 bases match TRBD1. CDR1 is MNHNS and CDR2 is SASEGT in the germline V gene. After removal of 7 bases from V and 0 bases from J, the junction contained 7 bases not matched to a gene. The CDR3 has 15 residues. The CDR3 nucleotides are TGTGCCAGCAAGGACAGGGTGGGTCCTAACTATGGCTACACCTTC. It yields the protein CASKDRVGPNYGYTF.

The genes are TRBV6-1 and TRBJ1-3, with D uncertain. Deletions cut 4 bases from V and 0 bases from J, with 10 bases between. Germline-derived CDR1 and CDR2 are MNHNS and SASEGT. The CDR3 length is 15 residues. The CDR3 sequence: CASSAAGTSGNTIYF. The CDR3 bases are TGTGCCAGCAGTGCGGCTGGAACCTCTGGAAACACCATATATTTT.

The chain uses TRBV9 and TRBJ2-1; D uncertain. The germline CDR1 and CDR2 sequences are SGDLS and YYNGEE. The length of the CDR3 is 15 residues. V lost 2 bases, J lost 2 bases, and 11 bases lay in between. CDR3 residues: CASSVSEDPYNEQFF. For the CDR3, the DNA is TGTGCCAGCAGCGTCTCGGAAGACCCCTACAATGAGCAGTTCTTC. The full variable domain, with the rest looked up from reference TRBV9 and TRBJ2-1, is DSGVTQTPKHLITATGQRVTLRCSPRSGDLSVYWYQQSLDQGLQFLIQYYNGEERAKGNILERFSAQQFPDLHSELNLSSLELGDSALYFCASSVSEDPYNEQFFGPGTRLTVL.

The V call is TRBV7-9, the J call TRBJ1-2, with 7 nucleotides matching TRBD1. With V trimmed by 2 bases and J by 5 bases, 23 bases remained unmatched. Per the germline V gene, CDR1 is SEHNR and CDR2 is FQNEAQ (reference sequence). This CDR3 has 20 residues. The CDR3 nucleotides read TGTGCCAGCAGCTTATTCGGAAAAGGAGCCCTCAAGGGACAGAAATATGGCTACACCTTC. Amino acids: CASSLFGKGALKGQKYGYTF. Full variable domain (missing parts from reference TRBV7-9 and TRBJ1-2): DTGVSQNPRHKITKRGQNVTFRCDPISEHNRLYWYRQTLGQGPEFLTYFQNEAQLEKSRLLSDRFSAERPKGSFSTLEIQRTEQGDSAMYLCASSLFGKGALKGQKYGYTFGSGTRLTVV.

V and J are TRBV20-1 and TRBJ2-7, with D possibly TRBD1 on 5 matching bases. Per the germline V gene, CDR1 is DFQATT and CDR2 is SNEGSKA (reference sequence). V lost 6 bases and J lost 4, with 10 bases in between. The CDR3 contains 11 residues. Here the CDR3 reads CSALTDYEQYF. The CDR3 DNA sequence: TGCAGTGCCTTGACAGATTACGAGCAGTACTTC.